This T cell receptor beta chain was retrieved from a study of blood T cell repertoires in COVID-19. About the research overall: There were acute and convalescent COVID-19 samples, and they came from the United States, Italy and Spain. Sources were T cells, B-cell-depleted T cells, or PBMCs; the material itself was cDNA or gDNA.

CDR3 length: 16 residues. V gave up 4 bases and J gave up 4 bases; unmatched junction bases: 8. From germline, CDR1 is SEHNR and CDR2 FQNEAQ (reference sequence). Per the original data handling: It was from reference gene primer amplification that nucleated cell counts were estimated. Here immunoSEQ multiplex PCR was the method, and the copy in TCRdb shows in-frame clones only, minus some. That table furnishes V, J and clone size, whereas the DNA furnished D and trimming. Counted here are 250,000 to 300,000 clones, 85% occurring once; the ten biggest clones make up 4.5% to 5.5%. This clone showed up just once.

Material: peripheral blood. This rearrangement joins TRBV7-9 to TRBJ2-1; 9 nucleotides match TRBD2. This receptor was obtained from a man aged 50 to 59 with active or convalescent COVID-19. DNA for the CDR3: TGTGCCAGCAGCTGGTCTCTAGCGGGGCCTTACAATGAGCAGTTCTTC. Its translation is CASSWSLAGPYNEQFF.